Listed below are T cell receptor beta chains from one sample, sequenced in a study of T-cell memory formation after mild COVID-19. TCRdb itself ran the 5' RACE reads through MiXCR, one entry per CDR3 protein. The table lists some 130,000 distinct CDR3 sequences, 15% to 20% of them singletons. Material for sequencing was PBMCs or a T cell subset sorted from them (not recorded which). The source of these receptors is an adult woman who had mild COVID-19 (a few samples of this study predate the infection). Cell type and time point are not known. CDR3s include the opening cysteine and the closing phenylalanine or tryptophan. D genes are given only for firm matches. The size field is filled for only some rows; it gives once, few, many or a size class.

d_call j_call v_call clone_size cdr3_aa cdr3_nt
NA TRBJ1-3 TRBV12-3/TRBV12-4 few CASTNATVRNTIYF TGTGCCAGCACCAACGCGACGGTACGGAACACCATATATTTT
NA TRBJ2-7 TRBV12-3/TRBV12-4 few CASSSRSVTSWGYEQYF TGTGCCAGCAGTTCGAGGTCCGTAACTAGCTGGGGTTACGAGCAGTACTTC
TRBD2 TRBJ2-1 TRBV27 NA CASSLLAGAGYEQFF TGTGCCAGCAGCCTACTAGCGGGAGCGGGATATGAGCAGTTCTTC
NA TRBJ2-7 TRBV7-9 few CASSLWKGTYEQYF TGTGCCAGCAGCTTATGGAAGGGCACCTACGAGCAGTACTTC
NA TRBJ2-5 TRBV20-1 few CSARYGETQYF TGCAGTGCAAGATACGGGGAGACCCAGTACTTC
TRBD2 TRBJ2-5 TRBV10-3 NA CAIRSSGGAGETQYF TGTGCCATCAGATCTAGCGGGGGGGCCGGAGAGACCCAGTACTTC
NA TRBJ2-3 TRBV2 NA CASSERGSSTDTQYF TGTGCCAGCAGTGAGCGAGGGTCTAGCACAGATACGCAGTATTTT
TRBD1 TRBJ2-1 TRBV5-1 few CASSSTGGVYNEQFF TGCGCCAGCAGCTCGACAGGGGGCGTCTACAATGAGCAGTTCTTC
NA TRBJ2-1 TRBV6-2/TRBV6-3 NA CASSLAGPGLDPHEQFF TGTGCCAGCAGTTTGGCCGGACCGGGCCTTGACCCCCATGAGCAGTTCTTC
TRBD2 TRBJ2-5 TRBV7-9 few CASSYGTSDYQETQYF TGTGCCAGCAGCTATGGGACTAGCGATTACCAAGAGACCCAGTACTTC
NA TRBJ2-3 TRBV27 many CASSFSTDTQYF TGTGCCAGCAGTTTCTCCACAGATACGCAGTATTTT
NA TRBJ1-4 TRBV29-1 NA CSVKEFGEKLFF TGCAGCGTTAAGGAATTTGGTGAAAAACTGTTTTTT
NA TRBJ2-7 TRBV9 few CASSVAGSQFSYEQYF TGTGCCAGCAGCGTAGCGGGCAGCCAATTCTCCTACGAGCAGTACTTC
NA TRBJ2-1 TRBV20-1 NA CSAIGPRSGYNEQFF TGCAGTGCTATCGGGCCCCGCTCGGGGTACAATGAGCAGTTCTTC
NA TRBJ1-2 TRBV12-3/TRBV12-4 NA CASRLNYGYTF TGTGCCAGCAGGCTAAACTATGGCTACACCTTC
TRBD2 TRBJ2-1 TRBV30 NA CALKTSGAYNEQFF TGTGCCTTAAAGACTAGCGGGGCCTACAATGAGCAGTTCTTC
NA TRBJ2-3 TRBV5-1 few CASSSTPQGASTYTQYF TGCGCCAGCAGCTCGACCCCCCAGGGAGCCAGCACATATACGCAGTATTTT
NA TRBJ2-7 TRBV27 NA CASSLIREQGGYYEQYF TGTGCCAGCAGTTTAATTCGTGAGCAGGGGGGGTACTACGAGCAGTACTTC
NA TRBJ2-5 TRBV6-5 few CASSFRGTIIF TGTGCCAGCAGTTTTAGGGGGACCATTATATTC
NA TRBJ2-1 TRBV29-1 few CSVTGLFYNEQFF TGCAGCGTGACAGGTTTATTCTACAATGAGCAGTTCTTC
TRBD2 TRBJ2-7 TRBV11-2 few CASSLFLAGGSYEQYF TGTGCCAGCAGCTTATTCCTAGCGGGGGGCTCCTACGAGCAGTACTTC
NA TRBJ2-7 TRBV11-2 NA CASSLAGGHNYEQYF TGTGCCAGCAGCTTAGCTGGGGGACATAACTACGAGCAGTACTTC
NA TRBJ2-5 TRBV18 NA CASSPVQGFLETQYF TGTGCCAGCTCACCGGTCCAGGGGTTTTTGGAGACCCAGTACTTC
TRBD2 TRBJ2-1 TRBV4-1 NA CASSHSGGADSKRQFF TGCGCCAGCAGCCACAGCGGGGGGGCCGATTCTAAAAGGCAGTTCTTC
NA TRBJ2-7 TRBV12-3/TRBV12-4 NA CASTGTGSYEQYF TGTGCCAGCACCGGAACAGGTTCCTACGAGCAGTACTTC
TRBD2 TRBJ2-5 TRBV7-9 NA CASSLRTSGRGFQETQYF TGTGCCAGCAGCCTCCGGACTAGCGGGAGGGGCTTCCAAGAGACCCAGTACTTC
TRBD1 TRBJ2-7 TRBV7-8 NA CASSLRGQAYEQYF TGTGCCAGCAGCCTAAGAGGACAGGCCTACGAGCAGTACTTC